The subject of this entry is one T cell receptor (beta chain). Antigen unknown. These data are taken from a study of T cell repertoires in cytomegalovirus infection. Study details: Both CMV infection and a matching HLA type were indicated by public TCR beta signatures. Study-wide results and limits: Cumulative frequency (of public TCR beta family members) identified carriers of CMV plus the relevant HLA. Within the response measured ex vivo, HLA-C-restricted CMV-specific TCR beta clonotypes were dominant.

The germline gives CDR1 SQVTM, CDR2 ANQGSEA. V was trimmed by 5 bases and J by 4 bases, leaving 20 bases between them. This CDR3 is 15 amino acids long. TCRdb passed the reads through MiXCR, listing each CDR3 protein once. The sample lists about 490,000 distinct CDR3 sequences; over 9% were seen once. The chain recombines TRBV29-1 with TRBJ2-5; either TRBD1 or TRBD2 may supply D (5 bases each). This receptor was obtained from a human donor in good health (CMV status not recorded). Some clones in this sample may be carry-over from other donors' samples. Specimen: PBMCs. DNA of the CDR3: TGCAGCGTTTCTCCCAGGCAGGGACGGTTAGAGACCCAGTACTTC. Its protein product is CSVSPRQGRLETQYF.